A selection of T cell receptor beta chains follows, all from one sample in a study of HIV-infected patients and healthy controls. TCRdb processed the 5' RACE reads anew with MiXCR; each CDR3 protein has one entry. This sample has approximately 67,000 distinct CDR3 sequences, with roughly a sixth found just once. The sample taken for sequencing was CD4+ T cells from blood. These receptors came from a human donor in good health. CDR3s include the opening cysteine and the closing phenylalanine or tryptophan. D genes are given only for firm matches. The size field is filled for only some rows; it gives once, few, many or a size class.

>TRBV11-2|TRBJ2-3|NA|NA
TGTGCCAGCAGCTTAGGGCAGGGGCGTACAGATACGCAGTATTTT
CASSLGQGRTDTQYF
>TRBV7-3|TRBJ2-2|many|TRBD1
TGTGCCAGCAGCTCCCCTTCGACAGGGGTAACCGGGGAGCTGTTTTTT
CASSSPSTGVTGELFF
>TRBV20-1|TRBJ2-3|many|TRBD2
TGCAGTGCTAAAATAGCGGGGGGAAGCACAGATACGCAGTATTTT
CSAKIAGGSTDTQYF
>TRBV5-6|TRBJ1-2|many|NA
TGTGCCAGCAGCTTCAAATACAGCTACTATGGCTACACCTTC
CASSFKYSYYGYTF
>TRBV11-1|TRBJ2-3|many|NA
TGTGCCAGCAGCCCGCCTGTGGGGAAAGATGTTGGCACAGATACGCAGTATTTT
CASSPPVGKDVGTDTQYF
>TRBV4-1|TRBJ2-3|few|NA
TGCGCCAGCACACGGGGAGGGGGGGCAACCAGCACAGATACGCAGTATTTT
CASTRGGGATSTDTQYF
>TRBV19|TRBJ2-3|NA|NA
TGTGCCAGTAAAATGGGGCACACTGCCTCCACAGATACGCAGTATTTT
CASKMGHTASTDTQYF
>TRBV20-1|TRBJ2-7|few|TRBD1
TGCAGTGCTAGAGTCCCCACAGGGGGCATGGTGGAGCAGTACTTC
CSARVPTGGMVEQYF
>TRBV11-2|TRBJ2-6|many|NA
TGTGCCAGCAGCTTAGGGTACTCTGGGGCCAACGTCCTGACTTTC
CASSLGYSGANVLTF
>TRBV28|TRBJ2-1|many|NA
TGTGCCATTGCGTACAGGGCGCGCAATGAGCAGTTCTTC
CAIAYRARNEQFF
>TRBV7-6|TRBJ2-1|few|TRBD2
TGTGCCAGCAGCTTAGGGGGACTAGCGGGGGGGCCCTATGAGCAGTTCTTC
CASSLGGLAGGPYEQFF
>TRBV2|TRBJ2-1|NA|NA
TGTGCCAGCTCCCTCACCGTACAGTTCTTC
CASSLTVQFF
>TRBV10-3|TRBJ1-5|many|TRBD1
TGTGCCATCGGCGGGACAGCAAATCAGCCCCAGCATTTT
CAIGGTANQPQHF
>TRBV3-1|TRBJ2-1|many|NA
TGTGCCAGCAGCCAAGATGGGATTCTTGGGTACAATGAGCAGTTCTTC
CASSQDGILGYNEQFF
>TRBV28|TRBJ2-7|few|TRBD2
TGTGCCAGCAGTTTAACTAGCGGGGGGGCTGGGGAGCAGTACTTC
CASSLTSGGAGEQYF
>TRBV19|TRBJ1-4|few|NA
TGTGCCAGTAGGGTACAGGGTTACGAAAAACTGTTTTTT
CASRVQGYEKLFF
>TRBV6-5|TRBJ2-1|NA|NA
TGTGCCAGCAGTTACCCTACTATCAATGAGCAGTTCTTC
CASSYPTINEQFF
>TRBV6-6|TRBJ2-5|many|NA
TGTGCCAGCAGTTACGCCGGGTTAGAGACCCAGTACTTC
CASSYAGLETQYF
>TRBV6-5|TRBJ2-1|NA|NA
TGTGCCAGCAGTTACTCGACCCACCCGGACAATGAGCAGTTCTTC
CASSYSTHPDNEQFF
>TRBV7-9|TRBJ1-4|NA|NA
TGTGCCAGCAGTCTCCATTCAACTAGTGAAAAACTGTTTTTT
CASSLHSTSEKLFF
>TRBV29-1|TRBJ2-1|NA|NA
TGCAGCGTTGTAGGCCATAGCTACAATGAGCAGTTCTTC
CSVVGHSYNEQFF
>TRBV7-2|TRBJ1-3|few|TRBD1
TGTGCCAGCAGACCAAGGGGGGCAGGGGGCTCTGGAAACACCATATATTTT
CASRPRGAGGSGNTIYF
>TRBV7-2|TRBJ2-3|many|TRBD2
TGTGCCAGCAGCTCGAGAGGACTAGCGGGAGGTTCTACGCAGTATTTT
CASSSRGLAGGSTQYF
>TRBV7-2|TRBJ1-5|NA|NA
TGTGCCAGCAGCTTAGAGGTCATACTAACCTCCAATCAGCCCCAGCATTTT
CASSLEVILTSNQPQHF
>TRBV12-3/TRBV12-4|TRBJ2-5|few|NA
TGTGCCAGCAGTTTTGACGGCAGCCAAGAGACCCAGTACTTC
CASSFDGSQETQYF
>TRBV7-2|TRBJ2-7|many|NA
TGTGCCAGCAGTGGAGGGGCAGACTACGAGCAGTACTTC
CASSGGADYEQYF
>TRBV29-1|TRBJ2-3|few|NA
TGCAGCGTTGTAGCGGTGAGCGGCACAGATACGCAGTATTTT
CSVVAVSGTDTQYF
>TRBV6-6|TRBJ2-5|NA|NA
TGTGCCAGCAGTTACCCGAACAGGGTCGGCCAAGAGACCCAGTACTTC
CASSYPNRVGQETQYF
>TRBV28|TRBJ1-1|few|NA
TGTGCCAGCAGTTTATCTGCAGGAAACACTGAAGCTTTCTTT
CASSLSAGNTEAFF
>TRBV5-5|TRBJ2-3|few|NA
TGTGCCAGCAGCTTGGCGCCAGGGCACCCAGATACGCAGTATTTT
CASSLAPGHPDTQYF
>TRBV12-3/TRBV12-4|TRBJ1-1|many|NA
TGTGCCAGCAGTTCTATCCCTTTCCCGAACACTGAAGCTTTCTTT
CASSSIPFPNTEAFF
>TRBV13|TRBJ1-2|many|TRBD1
TGTGCCAGCTCGAGTCAGGGGGTAGGTGGCTACACCTTC
CASSSQGVGGYTF
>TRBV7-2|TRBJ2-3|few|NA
TGTGCCAGCAGCCGTTCTAGGGCAGCAGATACGCAGTATTTT
CASSRSRAADTQYF
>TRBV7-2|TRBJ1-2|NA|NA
TGTGCCAGCAGCCGTGGGGTTCATGGGGGTTCTGGCTACACCTTC
CASSRGVHGGSGYTF
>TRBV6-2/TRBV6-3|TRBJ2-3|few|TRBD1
TGTGCCAGCACCCCCCAGGCACAGGGGAGTGCAGATACGCAGTATTTT
CASTPQAQGSADTQYF
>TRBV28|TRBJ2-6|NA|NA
TGTGCCAGCAGTCAAATCAGGGTTCCTTCGGCCAACGTCCTGACTTTC
CASSQIRVPSANVLTF
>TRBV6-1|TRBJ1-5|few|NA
TGTGCCAGCAGTGAGGTCGGTTATGGCAATCAGCCCCAGCATTTT
CASSEVGYGNQPQHF
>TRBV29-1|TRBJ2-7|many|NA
TGCAGCGTTGAAGATGGGCAGGGGATCGGGCTGAGGAAATTC
CSVEDGQGIGLRKF
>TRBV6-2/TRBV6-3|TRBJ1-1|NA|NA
TGTGCCAGCAGTCAACCCTTCGAAATCTCACCTGGGTCCACTGAAGCTTTCTTT
CASSQPFEISPGSTEAFF
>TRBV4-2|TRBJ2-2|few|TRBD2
TGTGCCAGCAGCCAAGTCGACCGGGAGGCCGGGGAGCTGTTTTTT
CASSQVDREAGELFF
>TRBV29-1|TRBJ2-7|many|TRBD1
TGCAGCGTTGAGGGACAGGGGGGGTACGAGCAGTACTTC
CSVEGQGGYEQYF
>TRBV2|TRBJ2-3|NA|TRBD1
TGTGCCACCAAACCGGGACAGCGCACAGATACGCAGTATTTT
CATKPGQRTDTQYF
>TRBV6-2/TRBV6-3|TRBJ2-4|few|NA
TGTGCCAGCAGCTCGGATATCGGGGGAATCAAAAACATTCAGTACTTC
CASSSDIGGIKNIQYF
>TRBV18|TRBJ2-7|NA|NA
TGTGCCAGCTCACCAATCGAGGGCGCGGCCTACGAGCAGTACTTC
CASSPIEGAAYEQYF
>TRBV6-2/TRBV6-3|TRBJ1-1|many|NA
TGTGCCAGCAGTCGAGGGCCCAGGGTTTCAGGCACTGAAGCTTTCTTT
CASSRGPRVSGTEAFF
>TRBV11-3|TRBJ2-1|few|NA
TGTGCCAGCAGCTCACAAGCAAATGAGCAGTTCTTC
CASSSQANEQFF
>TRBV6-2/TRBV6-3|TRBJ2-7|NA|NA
TGTGCCACCATCACAAGAAGGGGCGAGGGATACGAGCAGTACTTC
CATITRRGEGYEQYF
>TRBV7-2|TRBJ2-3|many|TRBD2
TGTGCCAGCAGCTTCCTAGCGGGAGGGTCATCAGATACGCAGTATTTT
CASSFLAGGSSDTQYF
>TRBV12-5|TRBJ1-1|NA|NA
TGTGCTAGTGGTTTGGGTCAGGGTCTGGCTTTCTTT
CASGLGQGLAFF
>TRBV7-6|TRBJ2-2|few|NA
TGTGCCAGCAGCTTAGGGAGAAACACCGGGGAGCTGTTTTTT
CASSLGRNTGELFF
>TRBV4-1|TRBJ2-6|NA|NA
TGCGCCAGCAGCCAAGCCCTTGGGCACGTCCTGACTTTC
CASSQALGHVLTF
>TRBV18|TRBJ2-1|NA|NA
TGTGCCAGCTCACCACGAGTAGTGGGGGGCTCCTACAATGAGCAGTTCTTC
CASSPRVVGGSYNEQFF
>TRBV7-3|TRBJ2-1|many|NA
TGTGCCAGCAGCAGACAGAGCGGCAGCTCCTACAATGAGCAGTTCTTC
CASSRQSGSSYNEQFF
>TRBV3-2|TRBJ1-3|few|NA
TGTGCCAGCAGCGTAAGAAACACCATATATTTT
CASSVRNTIYF
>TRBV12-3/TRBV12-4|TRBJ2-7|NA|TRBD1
TGTGCCAGCACCAGGGACAGGGAAGGCGAGCAGTACTTC
CASTRDREGEQYF